These 21 T cell receptor beta chains were all obtained from the same sample, sequenced in a study of shared clonotypes between healthy human individuals. Here immunoSEQ multiplex PCR was the method, and the copy in TCRdb shows in-frame clones only, minus some. The sample comprises under 1,100,000 clones, about 74% of which are singletons, and over 1.3% rests with the top ten. The sequencing sample was made of memory CD4+ T cells sorted from blood. Subset reported: CD45RA-negative fraction. Source of these receptors: a man between 18 and 29 years old in good health.

The V gene is TRBV15, the J gene TRBJ1-2; D is unresolved. This CDR3 spans 17 amino acids. Trimming removed 0 bases at V and 2 bases at J, with 16 bases between. Germline CDR1 is LNHNV and CDR2 is YYDKDF (reference sequence). CDR3 loop: CATSRDSWAESNYGYTF. The CDR3 DNA is TGTGCCACCAGCAGAGATAGTTGGGCAGAAAGCAACTATGGCTACACCTTC.

The chain recombines TRBV6-6 with TRBJ2-2; 10 bases align to TRBD1. J was trimmed by 6 bases and V by 6 bases; bases with no gene match: 7. The CDR3 consists of 15 residues. CDR1 and CDR2 (germline): MNHNY, SVGAGI (reference sequence). The CDR3 loop is CASRPGQGRPGELFF. The CDR3 DNA follows: TGTGCCAGCAGGCCGGGACAGGGGCGCCCCGGGGAGCTGTTTTTT.

J is TRBJ2-3 and V is TRBV5-1; no clear D. The CDR3 is 16 residues long. Trimming cost V 0 bases and J 3 bases, with 14 bases left between them. Germline CDR1 and CDR2: SGHRS and YFSETQ. The CDR3 loop is CASSLGRTVSTDTQYF. The CDR3 DNA follows: TGCGCCAGCAGCTTGGGCCGGACCGTTTCGACAGATACGCAGTATTTT.

V usage is TRBV5-1 and J usage is TRBJ1-2; TRBD1 aligns across 7 bases. CDR3 size: 16 residues. Trimming at V came to 2 bases and at J to 3 bases, leaving 10 bases not matched to a gene. Germline CDR1 reads SGHRS; CDR2 reads YFSETQ. CDR3 region: CASSFTPSQGDYGYTF. The CDR3 coding sequence is TGCGCCAGCAGCTTTACGCCCTCCCAGGGGGACTATGGCTACACCTTC.

Here the CDR3 reads CASSSSGETQYF. CDR3 sequence (DNA): TGTGCCAGCAGCTCTAGCGGAGAGACCCAGTACTTC. The gene calls are TRBV11-2 and TRBJ2-5, with 7 positions matching TRBD2. Germline CDR1 reads SGHAT; CDR2 reads FQNNGV. Trimming cost V 4 bases and J 4 bases; bases outside gene matches: 0. CDR3 size: 12 residues.

The chain joins TRBV6-5 to TRBJ2-1, with 8 bases identical to TRBD2. Germline lookup yields CDR1 MNHEY and CDR2 SVGAGI. V dropped 4 bases and J dropped 4; count of bases not matched to a gene: 9. The CDR3 sequence is 16 residues long. In nucleotides, the CDR3 is TGTGCCAGCAGTTCCGGGGGGGGACTACTTTACAATGAGCAGTTCTTC. It translates to CASSSGGGLLYNEQFF.

The V gene is TRBV6-1, the J gene TRBJ2-3; D not resolved. V shed 6 bases and J shed 5 bases, with 15 bases lying between them. The CDR3 runs to 14 residues. CDR1 and CDR2 (germline): MNHNS, SASEGT. The CDR3 loop reads CASSVVSIVDTQYF. DNA of the CDR3: TGTGCCAGCAGCGTCGTCTCTATAGTAGATACGCAGTATTTT.

Worth noting for this clone: Other nucleotide sequences from this sample produce the same CDR3. V is TRBV4-3 and J is TRBJ1-4; D is perhaps TRBD1 (5 bases). Looked up from germline, CDR1 is LGHNA and CDR2 is YSLEER. The CDR3 has 14 amino acids. Trimming cost V 1 base and J 8 bases, with 11 bases left between them. The CDR3 DNA reads as TGCGCCAGCAGCCAAGGGCAGGGCTCAGAAAAACTGTTTTTT. Its translation: CASSQGQGSEKLFF.

This chain uses TRBV19 with TRBJ2-3; D gene uncertain. CDR1 is LNHDA, CDR2 SQIVND, per germline (reference sequence). This CDR3 has 13 residues. V lost 5 bases to trimming and J lost 3 bases, with 9 bases between them. The CDR3 loop is CASSGRQTDTQYF. Here the CDR3 DNA reads TGTGCCAGTAGTGGGCGACAAACAGATACGCAGTATTTT.

To note about this clone: Other DNA sequences of this sample code for an identical CDR3. The CDR3 sequence: CASSVGGGMNTEAFF. The CDR3 nucleotides are TGTGCCAGCAGCGTAGGAGGTGGGATGAACACTGAAGCTTTCTTT. The chain carries TRBV9 and TRBJ1-1; D call uncertain. V was trimmed by 0 bases and J by 0 bases, leaving 9 bases between them. The CDR3 length is 15 residues. Germline assignment: CDR1 SGDLS and CDR2 YYNGEE.

The chain carries TRBV30 and TRBJ2-5, with TRBD2 matching over 9 bases. This CDR3 spans 16 amino acids. V lost 3 bases to trimming and J lost 0 bases; unmatched junction nucleotides: 8. Germline V lookup: CDR1 GTSNPN, CDR2 SVGIG (reference sequence). Written as DNA, the CDR3 is TGTGCCTGGAGCGTAGGGGCTAGCGGGAACCAAGAGACCCAGTACTTC. Translation: CAWSVGASGNQETQYF.

This clone was observed a few times. This chain connects TRBV2 to TRBJ2-7, with D unresolved. Germline loops: CDR1 SNHLY, CDR2 FYNNEI. This CDR3 is built from 11 residues. V was trimmed by 7 bases and J by 3 bases, leaving 7 bases between them. This CDR3 is CASKALYEQYF. CDR3 in DNA: TGTGCCAGCAAGGCCCTCTACGAGCAGTACTTC.

In the case of this clone: At one end the junction does not follow the germline gene, possibly because of a read error. The chain links TRBV6-1 to TRBJ1-2; unclear D gene. This CDR3 region has 14 residues. Per germline, CDR1 MNHNS and CDR2 SASEGT. CDR3 coding DNA: TGTGCCAGCACCGAGGGCAGGAGCGGCAATGGCCACACCTTC. Protein: CASTEGRSGNGHTF.

The chain has TRBV18 and TRBJ2-3, with D possibly matching TRBD1 (5 bases). CDR1 KGHSH and CDR2 LQKENI come from the germline V gene. This CDR3 spans 17 amino acids. V shed 1 base and J shed 3 bases, with 17 bases lying between them. The CDR3 sequence is CASSPRVIRAGTDTQYF. The CDR3, as DNA: TGTGCCAGCTCACCACGAGTCATCAGGGCTGGAACAGATACGCAGTATTTT.

The rearrangement joins TRBV5-4 to TRBJ1-2; D is unclear. The V end was cut by 0 bases, the J end by 0 bases, with 9 bases between. Germline V CDR1 and CDR2: SGHNT, YYREEE (reference sequence). The CDR3 covers 15 residues. The CDR3 is CASSLGFETNYGYTF. The CDR3 region has the DNA TGTGCCAGCAGCTTGGGGTTCGAGACTAACTATGGCTACACCTTC.

This clone showed up just a few times. This CDR3 is CASWVSGARYNEQFF. As DNA, the CDR3 is TGTGCCAGCTGGGTATCGGGGGCCAGATACAATGAGCAGTTCTTC. This chain connects TRBV6-1 to TRBJ2-1; D possibly uses TRBD1 or TRBD2 (6 bases each). Trimming left V 8 bases short and J 4 bases short, with 18 bases between. Germline loops: CDR1 MNHNS, CDR2 SASEGT. This CDR3 contains 15 residues.

The chain carries TRBV5-5 and TRBJ2-3; tentatively, D is TRBD1 (6 bases). V shed 4 bases and J shed 3 bases, with 18 bases lying between them. The CDR3 is made up of 16 amino acids. CDR1 is SGHKS and CDR2 is YYEKEE in the germline V gene (reference sequence). The CDR3 DNA is TGTGCCAGCAGCCCCCGTGTCACAGGGAGAACAGATACGCAGTATTTT. As protein: CASSPRVTGRTDTQYF.

CDR3 sequence reads: CASSPNLFEGANVLTF. CDR3 DNA sequence: TGTGCCAGCAGCCCCAACCTTTTTGAAGGGGCCAACGTCCTGACTTTC. This rearrangement joins TRBV7-8 to TRBJ2-6, with no clear D. Germline CDR1 is SGHVS and CDR2 is FQNEAQ. The CDR3 totals 16 residues. Trimming left V 5 bases short and J 4 bases short, with 15 bases between.

The V and J genes are TRBV29-1 and TRBJ1-1; 8 bases align to TRBD1. The J segment lost 5 bases and the V segment lost 7 bases, leaving 12 bases of the junction unmatched. The CDR3 spans 14 residues. Per the germline V gene, CDR1 is SQVTM and CDR2 is ANQGSEA. CDR3 loop: CSGRGGQGATEAFF. The CDR3 region has the DNA TGCAGCGGACGAGGAGGGCAGGGGGCGACTGAAGCTTTCTTT.

The rearrangement links TRBV19 to TRBJ2-1; weak D call: TRBD1 (7 bases). CDR3 length: 11 residues. V gave up 4 bases and J gave up 15 bases, with 13 bases separating them. Germline V gene data show CDR1 as LNHDA and CDR2 as SQIVND (reference sequence). Here the CDR3 DNA reads TGTGCCAGTAGTAACAGGGGCGGGGTGTTCTTC. Protein sequence: CASSNRGGVFF.

Remarks on this clone: At the DNA level, this CDR3 is encoded by other sequences in the same sample as well. The chain carries TRBV18 and TRBJ2-2; D might be TRBD2 (6 bases). Trimming pared 3 bases from V and 4 bases from J, leaving 9 bases between. This CDR3 spans 14 amino acids. From germline, CDR1 is KGHSH and CDR2 LQKENI. The CDR3 nucleotides read TGTGCCAGCTCACCGGGACTGCTCACCGGGGAGCTGTTTTTT. It codes for CASSPGLLTGELFF.